Included here is one T cell receptor beta chain sequence, with context. Its specific antigen is unknown. A much larger clone sits a single nucleotide away, making a read error possible. The sample originates from a study of prognosis after radiotherapy for stage I lung cancer (dated by TCRdb to the early 2020s). Regarding the complete study: About 19 stage I NSCLC patients were enrolled in Nanjing, China, between April 2018 and 2019. Tumor histology was squamous cell carcinoma in more than five patients and adenocarcinoma in roughly 13. This study profiled peripheral blood TCR beta repertoires from stage I NSCLC patients before and after stereotactic body radiotherapy and linked the repertoires to distant failure. After SBRT, distant metastases developed in about 20% of the 19 patients at a median of approximately seven months, while the remaining 15 patients had no significant progression. For each of the roughly 19 patients, one blood sample was taken before SBRT and one after, so the study sequenced some 40 samples in total. Using image-guided IMRT or VMAT, SBRT was delivered in 3 to 5 fractions at a biologically effective dose of at least 100 Gy. Ages in the cohort of more than 10 men and about 6 women ranged from roughly 53 to 84 years, with a median of 74. Every patient was regarded as medically inoperable, because of comorbidities in eleven to twelve cases and refusal of surgery in 7 cases. Roughly 15 cases involved newly diagnosed primary stage I lung tumors, and roughly 5 involved oligometastatic NSCLC subsequent to surgical resection of the primary tumor. Concurrent therapy was not administered to any patient alongside SBRT. Broader findings and caveats from the paper: None of the reported P values were adjusted for multiple comparisons. Post-SBRT Shannon entropy and its change from baseline were lower in patients who developed distant metastases; baseline Shannon entropy was not associated with metastases. After SBRT, the number of unique TCR clones decreased (median around 10,000 before versus some 7,000 after; Wilcoxon paired P=0.011). Limitations of the study included a small cohort and short follow-up, and the study findings need independent validation. TRBV and TRBJ usage frequencies reportedly differed by metastasis status, in two V genes at baseline and in roughly nine V and two J genes after SBRT. No determination of tumor specificity was made for expanded TCR clones.

The CDR3 covers 12 residues, taking in both the cysteine and the phenylalanine. Just CDR3 DNA is preserved here, 36 bases in frame from base 1. The germline V gene yields SGHRS for CDR1 and YFSETQ for CDR2. All patients had node-negative disease on CT and PET/CT, and none had a history of other malignancies or had previously received chemotherapy or radiotherapy. At each of two time points, roughly 6.3 milliliters of peripheral venous blood were collected in EDTA tubes. Ficoll-Paque Plus density-gradient centrifugation was used to isolate PBMCs. Right after collection, samples were placed at -80 degrees C and kept there until analysis. The TCR beta CDR3 region was amplified from genomic DNA by two rounds of multiplex PCR. The first PCR round used primers specific to each TRBV and TRBJ gene, and the primer sequences were filed in Chinese patent CN105087789A. Universal primers were used in the second round of PCR. The Roche High Pure PCR Template Preparation Kit was used to extract genomic DNA from frozen PBMCs. The libraries underwent paired-end sequencing with 151 bp reads on an Illumina HiSeq 3000. As for the original processing: CutAdapt was used to remove raw reads lacking the multiplex PCR primer sequences. High-quality paired reads were merged into contigs with PEAR. TRB V, D and J gene segments were assigned to each contig with MiXCR by alignment to reference sequences. To remove sequencing errors, CDR3 sequences were clustered according to base quality and sequence similarity. Shannon entropy, normalized by the natural log of the productive TCR sequence number, served as the measure of diversity. Clonality was defined as one minus Shannon entropy divided by the natural log of the number of unique clonotypes. The Youden index of ROC curves was used to select progression-free survival cut-offs for repertoire metrics, and analyses were performed in R 3.5.3. The public reads were reanalyzed by TCRdb: fastp trimming at Q25, MiXCR alignment, in-frame beta chains only. Entries that share a CDR3 protein sequence are merged under the most common genes and DNA. The V and J calls here are based on TCRdb, not the publication. Here the sample has roughly 15,000 distinct CDR3 sequences; about 40% occur a single time. The ten largest make up around 40% of the sample.

This sequence was found in a donor over 45 with non-small cell lung cancer. The sequencing used PBMCs, collected before or after stereotactic body radiation therapy (not recorded which). The chain is encoded by TRBV5-1 joined to TRBJ2-1; 7 bases in between match TRBD2. The DNA sequence reads TGCGCCAGCAGCTTGGCCGTGACTAGCTTAATCTTC. It translates as CASSLAVTSLIF.